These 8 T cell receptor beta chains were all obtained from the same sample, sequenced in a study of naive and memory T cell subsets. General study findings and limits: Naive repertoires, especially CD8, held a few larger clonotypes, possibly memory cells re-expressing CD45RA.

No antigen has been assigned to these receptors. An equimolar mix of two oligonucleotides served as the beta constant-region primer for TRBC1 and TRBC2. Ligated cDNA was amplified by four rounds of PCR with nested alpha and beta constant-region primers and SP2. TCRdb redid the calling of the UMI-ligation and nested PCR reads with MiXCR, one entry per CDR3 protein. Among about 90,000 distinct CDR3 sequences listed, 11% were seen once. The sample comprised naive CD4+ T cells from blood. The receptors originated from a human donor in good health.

The CDR3 region is CAWTSGTDTQYF. The CDR3 DNA reads TGTGCCTGGACGAGCGGTACAGATACGCAGTATTTT. The chain joins TRBV30 to TRBJ2-3, with D perhaps TRBD2 (5 bases). Trimming cost V 4 bases and J 3 bases, with 8 bases left between them. The CDR3 runs to 12 residues. Germline lookup yields CDR1 GTSNPN and CDR2 SVGIG (reference sequence).

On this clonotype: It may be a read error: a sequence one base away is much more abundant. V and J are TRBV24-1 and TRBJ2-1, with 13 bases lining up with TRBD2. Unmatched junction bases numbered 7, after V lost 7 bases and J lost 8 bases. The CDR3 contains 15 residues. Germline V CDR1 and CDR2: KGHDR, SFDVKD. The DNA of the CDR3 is TGTGCCACCAGAATAACGGGACTAGCGGGACATGAGCAGTTCTTC. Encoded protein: CATRITGLAGHEQFF.

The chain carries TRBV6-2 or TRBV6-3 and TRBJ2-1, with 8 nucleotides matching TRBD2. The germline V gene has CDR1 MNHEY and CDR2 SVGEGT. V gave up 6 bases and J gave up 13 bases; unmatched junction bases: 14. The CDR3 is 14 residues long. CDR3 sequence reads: CASSGVAGTRGQFF. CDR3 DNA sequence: TGTGCCAGCAGCGGAGTAGCGGGGACAAGAGGTCAGTTCTTC.

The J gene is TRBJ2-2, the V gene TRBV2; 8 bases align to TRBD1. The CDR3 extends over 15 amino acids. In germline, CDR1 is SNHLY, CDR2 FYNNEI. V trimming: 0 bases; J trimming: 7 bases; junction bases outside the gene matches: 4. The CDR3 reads CASSEARTGLGELFF. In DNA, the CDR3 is TGTGCCAGCAGTGAAGCGAGGACAGGGCTCGGGGAGCTGTTTTTT. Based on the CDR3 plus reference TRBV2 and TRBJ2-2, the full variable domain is EPEVTQTPSHQVTQMGQEVILRCVPISNHLYFYWYRQILGQKVEFLVSFYNNEISEKSEIFDDQFSVERPDGSNFTLKIRSTKLEDSAMYFCASSEARTGLGELFFGEGSRLTVL.

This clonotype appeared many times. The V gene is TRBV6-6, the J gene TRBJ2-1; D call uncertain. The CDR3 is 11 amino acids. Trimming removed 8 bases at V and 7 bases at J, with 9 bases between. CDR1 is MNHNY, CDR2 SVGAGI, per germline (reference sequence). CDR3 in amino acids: CASRTENEQFF. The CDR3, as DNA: TGTGCCAGCCGTACAGAGAATGAGCAGTTCTTC.

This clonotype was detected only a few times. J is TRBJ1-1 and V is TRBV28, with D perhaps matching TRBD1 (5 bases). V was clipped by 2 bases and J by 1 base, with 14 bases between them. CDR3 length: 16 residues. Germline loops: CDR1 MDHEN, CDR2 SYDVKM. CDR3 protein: CASSLGFDRWNTEAFF. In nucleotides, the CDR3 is TGTGCCAGCAGTTTAGGGTTCGACAGATGGAACACTGAAGCTTTCTTT.

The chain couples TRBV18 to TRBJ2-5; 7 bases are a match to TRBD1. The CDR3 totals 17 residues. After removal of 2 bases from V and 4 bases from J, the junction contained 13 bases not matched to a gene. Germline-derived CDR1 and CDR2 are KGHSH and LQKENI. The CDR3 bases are TGTGCCAGCTCACCAAGTGTCGGGACAGTCGCCCCAGAGACCCAGTACTTC. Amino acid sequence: CASSPSVGTVAPETQYF. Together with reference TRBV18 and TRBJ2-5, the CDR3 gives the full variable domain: NAGVMQNPRHLVRRRGQEARLRCSPMKGHSHVYWYRQLPEEGLKFMVYLQKENIIDESGMPKERFSAEFPKEGPSILRIQQVVRGDSAAYFCASSPSVGTVAPETQYFGPGTRLLVL.

CDR3 coding DNA: TGTGCCAGCAGCGCTAGGGGCAGCAAAGCTGGAAACACCATATATTTT. Translated, it gives CASSARGSKAGNTIYF. The genes are TRBV9 and TRBJ1-3; a possible D gene is TRBD1 (5 bases). V gave up 3 bases and J gave up 2 bases, with 15 bases separating them. Germline values: CDR1 SGDLS, CDR2 YYNGEE. The CDR3 has 16 amino acids.